This T cell receptor beta chain is drawn from a study of PD-1 blockade in classical Hodgkin lymphoma. With 1 base clipped from V and 5 bases from J, the junction kept 0 bases outside the gene matches. This CDR3 has 12 residues. Germline CDR1 SQVTM, CDR2 ANQGSEA. Some clones are missing from TCRdb's copy, which holds only in-frame ones; the method was immunoSEQ multiplex PCR. This sample carries approximately 25,000 clones, around 80% of them seen once, and the ten largest clones take approximately 8%. Relapse after autologous stem cell transplantation occurred in every patient, and brentuximab vedotin exposure varied.

Sequencing used peripheral blood mononuclear cells (PBMCs), obtained before the second cycle of nivolumab. The chain carries TRBV29-1 and TRBJ1-2; TRBD1 matches at 8 bases. The sequence was obtained from a human donor with classical Hodgkin lymphoma. DNA of the CDR3: TGCAGCGTTGAAGGACAGGGGTATGGCTACACCTTC. Translation gives CSVEGQGYGYTF.